This T cell receptor beta chain stems from a study of T cell changes during pregnancy in multiple sclerosis. The protocol was immunoSEQ multiplex PCR, while the TCRdb copy is restricted to in-frame clones and leaves out a portion. The data contain 40,000 or so clones, around 93% of them singletons. Trimming removed 4 bases at V and 1 base at J, with 9 bases between. Looked up from germline, CDR1 is SGHRS and CDR2 is YFSETQ. The CDR3 has 13 amino acids. The clonotype was recovered from a female donor with multiple sclerosis, enrolled in a pregnancy study. The rearrangement uses TRBV5-1 and TRBJ2-7; D perhaps matches TRBD1 (5 bases). The sample was CD4+ T cells from peripheral blood mononuclear cells, taken in the third trimester of pregnancy. CDR3 nucleotides: TGCGCCAGCAGCCCAGGGTCTTCCTACGAGCAGTACTTC. Amino acid sequence: CASSPGSSYEQYF.